Below, 25 T cell receptor beta chains from the same sample are listed, as sequenced in a study of tumor T cells in aggressive B-cell lymphoma. Profiling relied on immunoSEQ multiplex PCR, and the TCRdb table lists in-frame clones only, not all of them. The data show 700 to 1,000 clones, about 64% seen once. Input material: tumor tissue. These TCRs come from an adult with diffuse large B cell lymphoma.

This clone was seen once. The chain links TRBV9 to TRBJ1-6; possible D gene TRBD1, 5 bases. The CDR3 consists of 15 residues. Germline CDR1 is SGDLS and CDR2 is YYNGEE. Trimming took 3 bases from V and 7 from J, leaving 14 bases between them. CDR3 bases: TGTGCCAGCAGCGCCTCTTGGGGGGTAAATTCACCCCTCCACTTT. As protein: CASSASWGVNSPLHF.

On this clone: Its ends do not fully match the called genes, so a read error is possible. Other DNA sequences from this sample encode an identical CDR3 as well. The chain is built from TRBV15 and TRBJ2-3; D may be TRBD2 (6 bases). CDR1 LNHNV and CDR2 YYDKDF come from the germline V gene (reference sequence). There are 16 residues in the CDR3. In DNA, the CDR3 is TGTGCCACTAGCAGAGCCTTGGGGGGAACGGAGGATACGCAGTATTTT. Protein product: CATSRALGGTEDTQYF.

This clone showed up just a few times. Other DNA sequences within the sample encode an identical CDR3. This CDR3 is CASSLGSVRGAYNEQFF. The CDR3 bases are TGTGCCAGCAGCTTGGGCTCTGTCAGGGGCGCCTACAATGAGCAGTTCTTC. The chain uses TRBV5-4 and TRBJ2-1, with a possible D match to TRBD1 (6 bases). Germline V lookup: CDR1 SGHNT, CDR2 YYREEE (reference sequence). The CDR3 length is 17 residues. Trimming took 0 bases from V and 2 from J, leaving 15 bases between them.

This clone was seen a handful of times. This chain uses TRBV19 with TRBJ2-7; 8 bases align to TRBD1. Germline assignment: CDR1 LNHDA and CDR2 SQIVND (reference sequence). The V gene end was trimmed by 3 bases and the J gene end by 2 bases; junction bases not matched to a gene: 6. The CDR3 runs to 15 residues. CDR3 nucleotides: TGTGCCAGTAGTATCCAGGACAGGGTCACCTACGAGCAGTACTTC. This encodes CASSIQDRVTYEQYF. The complete variable domain, with remaining parts taken from reference TRBV19 and TRBJ2-7, reads DGGITQSPKYLFRKEGQNVTLSCEQNLNHDAMYWYRQDPGQGLRLIYYSQIVNDFQKGDIAEGYSVSREKKESFPLTVTSAQKNPTAFYLCASSIQDRVTYEQYFGPGTRLTVT.

Points on this clone: One end of the junction fails to match germline, which may point to a read error. At the DNA level, this CDR3 is encoded by other sequences in the same sample as well. The chain employs TRBV7-9 and TRBJ1-6; maybe TRBD1 (6 bases). Per germline, CDR1 SEHNR and CDR2 FQNEAQ (reference sequence). The CDR3 is made up of 14 amino acids. CDR3 sequence reads: CASSSQGRNSPLHF. The CDR3 DNA is TGTGCTAGCAGCTCACAGGGACGTAATTCACCCCTCCACTTT.

The chain joins TRBV9 to TRBJ2-1, with TRBD2 matching 7 bases. The germline CDR1 and CDR2 sequences are SGDLS and YYNGEE. V dropped 0 bases and J dropped 8; count of bases not matched to a gene: 5. The CDR3 has 14 amino acids. CDR3 DNA: TGTGCCAGCAGCGTAGCGGGAGGTTTCGATGAGCAGTTCTTC. It yields the protein CASSVAGGFDEQFF.

This chain uses TRBV7-2 with TRBJ1-2, with D possibly matching TRBD1 (5 bases). This CDR3 is built from 13 residues. Germline V gene data show CDR1 as SGHTA and CDR2 as FQGNSA. The CDR3 region is CASQLGGFYGYTF. Here the CDR3 DNA reads TGTGCTTCACAGCTGGGGGGATTCTATGGCTACACCTTC. The complete variable domain, with remaining parts taken from reference TRBV7-2 and TRBJ1-2, reads GAGVSQSPSNKVTEKGKDVELRCDPISGHTALYWYRQSLGQGLEFLIYFQGNSAPDKSGLPSDRFSAERTGGSVSTLTIQRTQQEDSAVYLCASQLGGFYGYTFGSGTRLTVV.

This clone has only a few counts. The V call is TRBV29-1, the J call TRBJ1-2; TRBD1 aligns across 8 bases. The V and J ends lost 5 bases and 5 bases, in that order; junction bases with no gene match: 4. Germline V gives CDR1 SQVTM, CDR2 ANQGSEA. This CDR3 region has 12 residues. In DNA, the CDR3 is TGCAGCGTTTACCAGGGGGCATATGGCTACACCTTC. This codes for CSVYQGAYGYTF.

The chain links TRBV5-1 to TRBJ2-5; D is uncertain. Trimming pared 0 bases from V and 5 bases from J, leaving 20 bases between. Germline V gene data show CDR1 as SGHRS and CDR2 as YFSETQ. This CDR3 is 17 amino acids long. CDR3: CASSLASLAYGSETQYF. CDR3 in DNA: TGCGCCAGCAGCTTGGCCTCATTAGCCTATGGTTCCGAGACCCAGTACTTC. The full variable domain, with the rest looked up from reference TRBV5-1 and TRBJ2-5, is KAGVTQTPRYLIKTRGQQVTLSCSPISGHRSVSWYQQTPGQGLQFLFEYFSETQRNKGNFPGRFSGRQFSNSRSEMNVSTLELGDSALYLCASSLASLAYGSETQYFGPGTRLLVL.

The V and J genes are TRBV7-8 and TRBJ2-7; 8 nucleotides match TRBD1. V trimming: 2 bases; J trimming: 6 bases; junction bases outside the gene matches: 3. This CDR3 has 13 amino acids. Per the germline V gene, CDR1 is SGHVS and CDR2 is FQNEAQ. CDR3 nucleotides: TGTGCCAGCAGCTTAATTACAGGGGGCGAGCAGTACTTC. It codes for CASSLITGGEQYF.

The chain is built from TRBV10-3 and TRBJ2-5, with 7 bases lining up with TRBD2. CDR3 length: 16 amino acids. With V trimmed by 3 bases and J by 3 bases, 10 bases remained unmatched. CDR1 ENHRY and CDR2 SYGVKD come from the germline V gene. The chain's CDR3 is CAISDSLGGEEETQYF. The CDR3 DNA sequence: TGTGCCATCAGTGATTCGTTGGGGGGGGAGGAAGAGACCCAGTACTTC.

The gene calls are TRBV5-1 and TRBJ1-4; D gene unclear. This CDR3 region has 14 residues. V lost 0 bases and J lost 8, with 11 bases in between. CDR1 and CDR2 from the germline V gene are SGHRS and YFSETQ. The CDR3 region is CASSLGQDGEKLFF. The CDR3 DNA follows: TGCGCCAGCAGCTTGGGGCAAGACGGGGAAAAACTGTTTTTT. Full variable domain (rest looked up from reference TRBV5-1 and TRBJ1-4): KAGVTQTPRYLIKTRGQQVTLSCSPISGHRSVSWYQQTPGQGLQFLFEYFSETQRNKGNFPGRFSGRQFSNSRSEMNVSTLELGDSALYLCASSLGQDGEKLFFGSGTQLSVL.

The J gene is TRBJ1-1, the V gene TRBV27; 7 nucleotides match TRBD1. CDR1 and CDR2 from the germline V gene are MNHEY and SMNVEV (reference sequence). This CDR3 is 16 amino acids long. Trimming removed 2 bases from V and 4 bases from J; junction bases left unmatched: 10. The CDR3 DNA reads as TGTGCCAGCAGTTTAAGACCGCCCCCAGGGGGCACTGAAGCTTTCTTT. This gives the protein CASSLRPPPGGTEAFF.

The chain carries TRBV29-1 and TRBJ1-4; 7 bases map to TRBD1. Trimming removed 7 bases from V and 6 bases from J; junction bases left unmatched: 11. The germline V gene has CDR1 SQVTM and CDR2 ANQGSEA. This CDR3 has 14 residues. This chain's CDR3 is CSATTGTEDEKLFF. CDR3 DNA: TGCAGCGCAACCACCGGGACAGAAGATGAAAAACTGTTTTTT.

Points on this clone: Additional DNA sequences in this sample encode the identical CDR3. The chain is built from TRBV9 and TRBJ2-1; the match to TRBD1 covers 8 bases. With 2 bases clipped from V and 8 bases from J, the junction kept 6 bases outside the gene matches. In germline, CDR1 is SGDLS, CDR2 YYNGEE. CDR3 length equals 14 residues. The CDR3 region has the DNA TGTGCCAGCAGCGTGGCAGGGGGCTGGGATGAGCAGTTCTTC. Residues: CASSVAGGWDEQFF. Supplemented by reference TRBV9 and TRBJ2-1, the full variable domain reads DSGVTQTPKHLITATGQRVTLRCSPRSGDLSVYWYQQSLDQGLQFLIQYYNGEERAKGNILERFSAQQFPDLHSELNLSSLELGDSALYFCASSVAGGWDEQFFGPGTRLTVL.

Here the CDR3 reads CASSMKGSLYEQYF. The CDR3 DNA is TGTGCCAGTAGTATGAAAGGGAGCCTCTACGAGCAGTACTTC. The V and J genes are TRBV19 and TRBJ2-7, with D possibly matching TRBD2 (5 bases). In germline, CDR1 is LNHDA, CDR2 SQIVND (reference sequence). This CDR3 has 14 amino acids. Trimming left V 3 bases short and J 3 bases short, with 12 bases between.

This sequence joins TRBV4-3 and TRBJ2-7; possible D gene TRBD1, 5 bases. The CDR3 has 15 residues. V lost 0 bases and J 1 base, leaving 10 bases between the germline ends. Germline values: CDR1 LGHNA, CDR2 YSLEER. The DNA for the CDR3 is TGCGCCAGCAGCCAAGATAGGGGATTATCCTACGAGCAGTACTTC. Translating it yields CASSQDRGLSYEQYF.

The chain is built from TRBV19 and TRBJ2-1; 7 bases agree with TRBD1. CDR1 LNHDA and CDR2 SQIVND come from the germline V gene (reference sequence). The CDR3 has 14 amino acids. V dropped 7 bases and J dropped 5; count of bases not matched to a gene: 8. The CDR3 spells CASTLTGNHNEQFF. The CDR3 nucleotides read TGTGCCAGTACCTTGACAGGGAATCACAATGAGCAGTTCTTC. Full variable domain (rest looked up from reference TRBV19 and TRBJ2-1): DGGITQSPKYLFRKEGQNVTLSCEQNLNHDAMYWYRQDPGQGLRLIYYSQIVNDFQKGDIAEGYSVSREKKESFPLTVTSAQKNPTAFYLCASTLTGNHNEQFFGPGTRLTVL.

In this sample, this clone turned up once. The chain carries TRBV14 and TRBJ2-3, with D uncertain. Between the trimmed V and J ends, which lost 4 bases and 2 bases, there was a span of 13 bases. The CDR3 covers 15 residues. CDR1 is SGHDN and CDR2 is FVKESK in the germline V gene. DNA of the CDR3: TGTGCCAGCAGCCCAGTAGAGCGATACACAGATACGCAGTATTTT. Amino acid sequence: CASSPVERYTDTQYF. The full variable domain, in which reference TRBV14 and TRBJ2-3 provide the parts outside the CDR3, is EAGVTQFPSHSVIEKGQTVTLRCDPISGHDNLYWYRRVMGKEIKFLLHFVKESKQDESGMPNNRFLAERTGGTYSTLKVQPAELEDSGVYFCASSPVERYTDTQYFGPGTRLTVL.

J is TRBJ2-7 and V is TRBV27; TRBD1 agrees at 10 bases. CDR1 and CDR2 from the germline V gene are MNHEY and SMNVEV (reference sequence). The CDR3 consists of 15 residues. J lost 5 bases, V lost 6 bases, and 10 bases had no gene match. This chain's CDR3 is CASSNQGQGRNEQYF. The CDR3 DNA follows: TGTGCCAGCAGCAACCAGGGACAGGGGAGGAACGAGCAGTACTTC.

The rearrangement links TRBV4-2 to TRBJ1-2; D is unclear. V lost 0 bases and J lost 4, with 9 bases in between. Germline V CDR1 and CDR2: LGHNA, YNFKEQ. The CDR3 loop spans 14 amino acids. CDR3 sequence reads: CASSQDNTGYGYTF. Written as DNA, the CDR3 is TGTGCCAGCAGCCAAGATAATACCGGCTATGGCTACACCTTC.

This chain uses TRBV4-3 with TRBJ1-1, with D hard to call. V shed 0 bases and J shed 1 base, with 18 bases lying between them. In germline, CDR1 is LGHNA, CDR2 YSLEER. The CDR3 extends over 18 amino acids. DNA of the CDR3: TGCGCCAGCAGCCAAGACGTTCACTCTTCGGCGGAGAACACTGAAGCTTTCTTT. It is translated as CASSQDVHSSAENTEAFF.

The table lists this clone with a few counts. The V call is TRBV9, the J call TRBJ2-7; D uncertain. Trimming removed 4 bases from V and 0 bases from J, with 8 bases in between. The germline CDR1 and CDR2 sequences are SGDLS and YYNGEE. The CDR3 contains 13 residues. CDR3 sequence (DNA): TGTGCCAGCAGCCCCAGATCCTCCTACGAGCAGTACTTC. Its translation: CASSPRSSYEQYF. Using reference TRBV9 and TRBJ2-7 for the parts outside the CDR3, the full variable domain is DSGVTQTPKHLITATGQRVTLRCSPRSGDLSVYWYQQSLDQGLQFLIQYYNGEERAKGNILERFSAQQFPDLHSELNLSSLELGDSALYFCASSPRSSYEQYFGPGTRLTVT.

There are a few counts of this clone. This CDR3 is CASSQDWAVAGVQYNEQFF. The CDR3 DNA reads as TGCGCCAGCAGCCAAGATTGGGCGGTAGCGGGAGTCCAATACAATGAGCAGTTCTTC. This rearrangement joins TRBV4-3 to TRBJ2-1; 9 nucleotides agree with TRBD2. Trimming cost V 0 bases and J 4 bases; bases outside gene matches: 13. This CDR3 comprises 19 residues. Germline CDR1 and CDR2: LGHNA and YSLEER.

J is TRBJ1-1 and V is TRBV6-1, with TRBD1 matching 7 bases. Losses at the gene ends were 7 bases for V and 0 bases for J; bases not matched to a gene: 5. Germline CDR1 and CDR2: MNHNS and SASEGT. This CDR3 region has 14 residues. For the CDR3, the DNA is TGTGCCAGCACCAGACAGGGCCTGAACACTGAAGCTTTCTTT. Amino acids: CASTRQGLNTEAFF.